This T cell receptor beta chain was recovered during a study of shared clonotypes between healthy human individuals. Assay: immunoSEQ multiplex PCR; the TCRdb copy retains only in-frame clones and omits some. The table includes 1,100,000 or so clones, approximately 78% detected once. Germline-derived CDR1 and CDR2 are MDHEN and SYDVKM. Deletions cut 5 bases from V and 9 bases from J, with 20 bases between. The CDR3 has 14 amino acids. On this clone: Its cognate antigen is unknown.

Study observations and caveats: Generation of non-shared clonotypes was less probable than generation of clonotypes shared by all four donors.

The genes are TRBV28 and TRBJ2-7; no definite D call. This TCR came from a man in his late teens or twenties in good health. Some clones in this sample may be carry-over from other donors' samples. Sequencing was done on a sample of memory CD4+ T cells from PBMCs. Subset defined: CD45RA-negative fraction. CDR3 in amino acids: CASSPPYRLLGQYF. In DNA, the CDR3 is TGTGCCAGCAGTCCACCCTACCGGCTTCTCGGGCAGTACTTC.